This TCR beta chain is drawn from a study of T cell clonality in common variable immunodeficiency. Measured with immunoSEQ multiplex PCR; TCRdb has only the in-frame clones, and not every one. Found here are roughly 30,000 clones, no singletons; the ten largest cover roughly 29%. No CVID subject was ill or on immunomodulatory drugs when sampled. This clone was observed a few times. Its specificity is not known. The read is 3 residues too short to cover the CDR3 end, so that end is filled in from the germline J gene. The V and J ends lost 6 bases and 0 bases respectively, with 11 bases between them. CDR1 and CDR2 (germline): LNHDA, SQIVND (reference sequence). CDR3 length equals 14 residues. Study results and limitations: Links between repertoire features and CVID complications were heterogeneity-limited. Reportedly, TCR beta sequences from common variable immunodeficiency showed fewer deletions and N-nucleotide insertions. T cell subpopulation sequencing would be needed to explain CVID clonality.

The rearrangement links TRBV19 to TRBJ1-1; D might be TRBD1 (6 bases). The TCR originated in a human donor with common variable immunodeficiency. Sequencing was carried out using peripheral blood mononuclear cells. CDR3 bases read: TGTGCCAGTAGAACCCCAGGGGTGAACACTGAA. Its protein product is CASRTPGVNTE. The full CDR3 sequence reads CASRTPGVNTEAFF. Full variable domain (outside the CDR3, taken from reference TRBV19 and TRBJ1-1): DGGITQSPKYLFRKEGQNVTLSCEQNLNHDAMYWYRQDPGQGLRLIYYSQIVNDFQKGDIAEGYSVSREKKESFPLTVTSAQKNPTAFYLCASRTPGVNTEAFFGQGTRLTVV.